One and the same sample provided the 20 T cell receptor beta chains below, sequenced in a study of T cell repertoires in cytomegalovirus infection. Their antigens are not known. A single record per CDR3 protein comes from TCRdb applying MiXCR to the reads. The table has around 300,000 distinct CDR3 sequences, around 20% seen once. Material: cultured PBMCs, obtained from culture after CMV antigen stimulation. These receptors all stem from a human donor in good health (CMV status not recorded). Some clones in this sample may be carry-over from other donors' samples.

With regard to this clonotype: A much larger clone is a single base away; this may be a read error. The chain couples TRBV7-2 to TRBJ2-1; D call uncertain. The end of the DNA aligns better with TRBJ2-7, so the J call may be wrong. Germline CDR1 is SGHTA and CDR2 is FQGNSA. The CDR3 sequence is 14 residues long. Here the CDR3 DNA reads TGTGCCAGCAGCTCCCCCGTTCGAGGCAATGAGCAGTACTTC. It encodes CASSSPVRGNEQYF.

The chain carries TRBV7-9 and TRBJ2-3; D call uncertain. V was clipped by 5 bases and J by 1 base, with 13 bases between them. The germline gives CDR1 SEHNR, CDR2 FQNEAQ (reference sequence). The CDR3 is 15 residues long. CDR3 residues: CASSQLRAGTDTQYF. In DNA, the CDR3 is TGTGCCAGCAGCCAACTAAGGGCGGGCACAGATACGCAGTATTTT. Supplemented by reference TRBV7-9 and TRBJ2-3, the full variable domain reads DTGVSQNPRHKITKRGQNVTFRCDPISEHNRLYWYRQTLGQGPEFLTYFQNEAQLEKSRLLSDRFSAERPKGSFSTLEIQRTEQGDSAMYLCASSQLRAGTDTQYFGPGTRLTVL.

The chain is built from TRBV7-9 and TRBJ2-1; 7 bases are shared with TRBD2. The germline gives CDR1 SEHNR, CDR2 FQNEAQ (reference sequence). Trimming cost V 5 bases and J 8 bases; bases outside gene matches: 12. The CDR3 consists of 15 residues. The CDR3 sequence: CASSTRATSMDEQFF. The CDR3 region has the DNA TGTGCCAGCAGCACCCGGGCGACTAGCATGGATGAGCAGTTCTTC.

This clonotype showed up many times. CDR3 loop: CASSRGQLFSYGYTF. In DNA form, the CDR3 reads TGTGCCAGCAGCCGCGGACAGCTTTTTAGCTATGGCTACACCTTC. The chain is built from TRBV7-2 and TRBJ1-2; D might be TRBD1 (6 bases). The CDR3 loop spans 15 amino acids. V lost 5 bases, J lost 4 bases, and 17 bases lay in between. Germline assignment: CDR1 SGHTA and CDR2 FQGNSA.

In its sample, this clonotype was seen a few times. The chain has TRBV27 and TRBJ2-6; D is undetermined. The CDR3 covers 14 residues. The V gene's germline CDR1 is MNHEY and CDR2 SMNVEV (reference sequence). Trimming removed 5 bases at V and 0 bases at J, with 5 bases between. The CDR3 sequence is CASSPPSGANVLTF. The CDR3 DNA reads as TGTGCCAGCAGTCCCCCCTCTGGGGCCAACGTCCTGACTTTC.

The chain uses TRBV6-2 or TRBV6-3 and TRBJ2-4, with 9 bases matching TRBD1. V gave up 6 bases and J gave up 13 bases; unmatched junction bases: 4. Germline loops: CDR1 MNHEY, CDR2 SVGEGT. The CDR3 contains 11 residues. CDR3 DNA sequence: TGTGCCAGCAGACAGGGGGCGGTCCAGTACTTC. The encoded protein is CASRQGAVQYF.

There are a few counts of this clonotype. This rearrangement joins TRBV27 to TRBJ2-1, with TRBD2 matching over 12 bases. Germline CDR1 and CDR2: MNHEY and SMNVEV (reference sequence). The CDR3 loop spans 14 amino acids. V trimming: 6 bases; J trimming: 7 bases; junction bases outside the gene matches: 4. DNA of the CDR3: TGTGCCAGCAGACTAGCGGGAGGTTTGAATGAGCAGTTCTTC. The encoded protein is CASRLAGGLNEQFF.

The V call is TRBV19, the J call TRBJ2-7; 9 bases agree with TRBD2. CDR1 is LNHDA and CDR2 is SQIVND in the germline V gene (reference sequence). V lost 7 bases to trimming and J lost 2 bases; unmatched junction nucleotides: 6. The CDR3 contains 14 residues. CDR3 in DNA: TGTGCCAGTAAACTAGCGGGTGAAGCCTACGAGCAGTACTTC. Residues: CASKLAGEAYEQYF.

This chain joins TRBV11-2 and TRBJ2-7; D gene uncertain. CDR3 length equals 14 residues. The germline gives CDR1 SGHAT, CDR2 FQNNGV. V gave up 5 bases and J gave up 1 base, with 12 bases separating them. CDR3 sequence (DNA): TGTGCCAGCAGCCCCTCTTTGGGATCCTACGAGCAGTACGTC. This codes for CASSPSLGSYEQYV.

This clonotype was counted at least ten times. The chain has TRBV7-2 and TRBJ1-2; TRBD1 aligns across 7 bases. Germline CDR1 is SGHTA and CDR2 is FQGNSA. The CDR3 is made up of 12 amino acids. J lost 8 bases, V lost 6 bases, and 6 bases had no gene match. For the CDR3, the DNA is TGTGCCAGCAGTACGCAGGGGGGGGGCTACACCTTC. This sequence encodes CASSTQGGGYTF.

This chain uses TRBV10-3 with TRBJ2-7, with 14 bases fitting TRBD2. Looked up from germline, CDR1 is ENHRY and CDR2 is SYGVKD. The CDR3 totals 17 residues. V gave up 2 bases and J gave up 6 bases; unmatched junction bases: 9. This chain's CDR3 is CAISEQSGTSGRAEQYF. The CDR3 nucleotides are TGTGCCATCAGTGAGCAATCCGGGACTAGCGGGAGAGCCGAGCAGTACTTC.

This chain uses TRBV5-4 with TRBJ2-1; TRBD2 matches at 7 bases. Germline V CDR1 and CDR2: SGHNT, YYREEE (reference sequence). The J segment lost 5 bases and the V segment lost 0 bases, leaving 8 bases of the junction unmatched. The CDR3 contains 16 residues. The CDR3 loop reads CASSLGGAGAHNEQFF. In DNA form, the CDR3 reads TGTGCCAGCAGCTTGGGAGGTGCGGGAGCCCACAATGAGCAGTTCTTC.

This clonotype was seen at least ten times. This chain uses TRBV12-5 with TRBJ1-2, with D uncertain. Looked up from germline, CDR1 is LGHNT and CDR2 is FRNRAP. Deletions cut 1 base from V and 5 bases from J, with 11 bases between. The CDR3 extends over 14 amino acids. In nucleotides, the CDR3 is TGTGCTAGTGGTTTGGGGGGATCCGATTATGGCTACACCTTC. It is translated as CASGLGGSDYGYTF.

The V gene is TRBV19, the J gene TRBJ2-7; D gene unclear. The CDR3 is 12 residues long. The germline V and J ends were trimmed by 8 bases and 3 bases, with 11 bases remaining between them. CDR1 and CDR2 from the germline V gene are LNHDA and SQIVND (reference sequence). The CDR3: CASSFDGYEQYF. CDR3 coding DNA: TGTGCCAGTTCCTTCGACGGCTACGAGCAGTACTTC.

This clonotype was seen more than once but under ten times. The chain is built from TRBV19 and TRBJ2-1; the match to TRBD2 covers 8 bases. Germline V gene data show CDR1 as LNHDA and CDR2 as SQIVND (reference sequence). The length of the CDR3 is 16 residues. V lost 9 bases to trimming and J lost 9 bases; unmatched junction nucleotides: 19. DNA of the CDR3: TGTGCCAGCCTACCGATAGCGGGAAGTGGTTTGGGTGAGCAGTTCTTC. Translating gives CASLPIAGSGLGEQFF.

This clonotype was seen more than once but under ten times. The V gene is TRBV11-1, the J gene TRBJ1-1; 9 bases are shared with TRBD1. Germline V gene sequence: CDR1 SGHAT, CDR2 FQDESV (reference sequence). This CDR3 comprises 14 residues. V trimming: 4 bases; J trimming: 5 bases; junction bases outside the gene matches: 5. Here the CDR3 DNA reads TGTGCCAGCAGCTCTAGGACAGGGGTGACTGAAGCTTTCTTT. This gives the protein CASSSRTGVTEAFF. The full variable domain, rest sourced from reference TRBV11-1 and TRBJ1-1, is EAEVAQSPRYKITEKSQAVAFWCDPISGHATLYWYRQILGQGPELLVQFQDESVVDDSQLPKDRFSAERLKGVDSTLKIQPAELGDSAMYLCASSSRTGVTEAFFGQGTRLTVV.

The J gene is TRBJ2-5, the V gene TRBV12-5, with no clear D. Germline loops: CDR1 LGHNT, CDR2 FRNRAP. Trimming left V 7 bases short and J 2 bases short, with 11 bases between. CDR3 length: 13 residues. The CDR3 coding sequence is TGTGCTAGTGCCCGGTGGATACAAGAGACCCAGTACTTC. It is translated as CASARWIQETQYF.

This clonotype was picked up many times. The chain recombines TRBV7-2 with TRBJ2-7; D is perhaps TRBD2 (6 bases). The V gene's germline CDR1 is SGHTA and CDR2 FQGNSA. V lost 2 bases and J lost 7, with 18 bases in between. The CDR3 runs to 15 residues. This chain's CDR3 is CASSLRGGPFEEQYF. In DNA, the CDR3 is TGTGCCAGCAGCTTACGTGGAGGGCCCTTTGAGGAGCAGTACTTC.

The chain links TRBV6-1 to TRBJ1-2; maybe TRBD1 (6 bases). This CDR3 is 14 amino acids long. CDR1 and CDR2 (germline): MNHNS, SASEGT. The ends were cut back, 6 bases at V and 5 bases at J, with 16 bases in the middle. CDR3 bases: TGTGCCAGCAGCCTCGTCCAGGGGAGATATGGCTACACCTTC. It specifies CASSLVQGRYGYTF.

The CDR3 spells CASSRDGGGLPQSEQFF. The CDR3 DNA sequence: TGTGCCAGCAGCCGAGACGGGGGAGGGCTACCTCAAAGTGAGCAGTTCTTC. The chain is built from TRBV11-2 and TRBJ2-1; TRBD2 aligns across 7 bases. Germline V gives CDR1 SGHAT, CDR2 FQNNGV. The V gene end was trimmed by 5 bases and the J gene end by 9 bases; junction bases not matched to a gene: 19. This CDR3 comprises 17 residues.